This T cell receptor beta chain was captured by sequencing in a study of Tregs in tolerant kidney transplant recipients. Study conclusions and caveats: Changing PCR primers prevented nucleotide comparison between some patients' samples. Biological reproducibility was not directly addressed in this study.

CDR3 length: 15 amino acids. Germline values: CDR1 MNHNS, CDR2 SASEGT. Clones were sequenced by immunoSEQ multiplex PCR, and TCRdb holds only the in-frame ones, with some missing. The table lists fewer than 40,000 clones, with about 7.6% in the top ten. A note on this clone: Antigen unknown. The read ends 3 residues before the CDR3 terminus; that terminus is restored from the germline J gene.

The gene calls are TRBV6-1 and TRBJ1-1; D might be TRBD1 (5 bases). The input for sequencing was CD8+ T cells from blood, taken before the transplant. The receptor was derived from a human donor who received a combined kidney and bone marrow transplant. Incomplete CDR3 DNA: TGTGCCAGCAGTGGGGCTCTCCTCGGGGGAGAGGAA. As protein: CASSGALLGGEE. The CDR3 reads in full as CASSGALLGGEEAFF.